Here is one T cell receptor (beta chain) with its context. Other DNA sequences of this sample code for an identical CDR3. This entry comes from a study of blood T cell repertoires in COVID-19. Per germline, CDR1 MGHRA and CDR2 YSYEKL. V shed 1 base, J shed 5 bases, and the junction held 3 bases outside the gene matches. The CDR3 runs 15 residues. As handled by the study authors: For nucleated cells, counts were estimated from reference gene primer amplification. Profiled with immunoSEQ multiplex PCR; TCRdb holds only in-frame clones, not every one. Clone size and the V and J calls come from that table; the DNA yielded D and trimming. The sample holds about 160,000 clones, 81% seen once.

This TCR came from a woman aged 40 to 50 with acute COVID-19. V gene TRBV4-1 combines with J gene TRBJ1-2; TRBD1 matches at 11 bases. The specimen was PBMCs or T cells enriched from blood (not recorded which). CDR3 region: CASSQGGTGGYGYTF. CDR3 nucleotides: TGCGCCAGCAGCCAAGGGGGGACAGGGGGGTATGGCTACACCTTC.